This T cell receptor beta chain was found in a study of T cells in Graves' hyperthyroidism and ophthalmopathy. Overall study findings and caveats: Blood shared most expanded thyroid clonotypes above 0.001. Ophthalmopathy was distinguished from stable hyperthyroidism by 13 V-J signatures. The model foresaw ophthalmopathy a median around 6.8 months prior to onset.

The source material, RNA transcripts, was used to amplify TCR beta CDR3 regions. An initial round of RT-PCR targeting the TCR CDR3 relied on the HTBI primer set. TCRdb recomputed calls from the multiplex PCR reads with MiXCR, one row per CDR3 protein. In the table there are approximately 500,000 distinct CDR3 sequences, 40% to 55% of which are singletons. This clonotype occurred many times. Its antigen is unidentified. Trimming pared 2 bases from V and 5 bases from J, leaving 15 bases between. The CDR3 has 15 residues. The germline V gene encodes CDR1 MGHRA and CDR2 YSYEKL. For the diagnoses, clinical symptoms, serum thyroxine and TRAb, thyroid ultrasound and orbital computed tomography were used.

This clonotype was sampled from a woman under 30 with Graves' hyperthyroidism. V is TRBV4-1 and J is TRBJ2-5; D may be TRBD2 (7 bases). The sequenced sample was peripheral blood or thyroid tissue (not recorded which). The CDR3 loop reads CASSQRGRGEETQYF. CDR3 DNA: TGCGCCAGCAGCCAAAGAGGGAGGGGGGAGGAGACCCAGTACTTC.